Listed here are 29 T cell receptor beta chains from one sample, sequenced in a study of T cells in women clearing cervical HPV infection. Sequencing used immunoSEQ multiplex PCR; TCRdb keeps in-frame clones, though not all of them. The sample shows approximately 30,000 clones, and about 1.5% sits with its ten largest clones. Sequences were obtained from blood buffy coat. The receptors derive from a woman aged 18 to 75 with a cervical HPV16 infection that either progressed to CIN3+ or cleared (not recorded which).

Note on this clone: The read halts 3 residues ahead of the CDR3 end, with the missing end drawn from the germline J gene. V gene TRBV5-5 combines with J gene TRBJ2-1; TRBD2 matches at 8 bases. Germline-derived CDR1 and CDR2 are SGHKS and YYEKEE (reference sequence). The CDR3 is 15 residues long. Unmatched junction bases numbered 9, after V lost 5 bases and J lost 5 bases. This chain's CDR3 is CASRRGAGTHNEQFF. CDR3 DNA, as far as it was read: TGTGCCAGCAGGCGGGGGGCGGGGACTCACAATGAG. Full variable domain (missing parts from reference TRBV5-5 and TRBJ2-1): DAGVTQSPTHLIKTRGQQVTLRCSPISGHKSVSWYQQVLGQGPQFIFQYYEKEERGRGNFPDRFSARQFPNYSSELNVNALLLGDSALYLCASRRGAGTHNEQFFGPGTRLTVL.

About this clone: From the germline J gene comes the end of the CDR3, since the read stops 3 residues before it. This chain links TRBV7-8 with TRBJ2-7; D unresolved. Trimming stripped 2 bases from V and 1 base from J, with 9 bases between. There are 14 residues in the CDR3. Germline lookup yields CDR1 SGHVS and CDR2 FQNEAQ. The DNA read from the CDR3 is TGTGCCAGCAGCTTAATGGAGACTTCCTACGAG. It specifies CASSLMETSYE. The CDR3, in full, reads CASSLMETSYEQYF.

Concerning this clone: The read ends 3 residues early relative to the CDR3; the germline J gene fills the gap. This chain uses TRBV18 with TRBJ1-1, with a weak D call TRBD1 (5 bases). There are 13 residues in the CDR3. V lost 8 bases to trimming and J lost 1 base, with 11 bases between them. The germline CDR1 and CDR2 sequences are KGHSH and LQKENI. CDR3 in amino acids: CASARQSNTEAFF. The CDR3 DNA, read in part, is TGTGCCAGCGCGCGACAGTCGAACACTGAA.

As regards this clone: The read falls 3 residues short of the CDR3 end, and the missing part is taken from the germline J gene. The genes are TRBV30 and TRBJ1-3; the D gene is possibly TRBD1 (5 bases). The length of the CDR3 is 14 residues. Germline V lookup: CDR1 GTSNPN, CDR2 SVGIG (reference sequence). Trimming removed 3 bases at V and 1 base at J, with 10 bases between. The sequenced part of the CDR3 DNA is TGTGCCTGGAGCGCAGGGATATCTGGAAACACC. This encodes CAWSAGISGNT. The full CDR3 protein is CAWSAGISGNTIYF. The variable domain in full, completed from reference TRBV30 and TRBJ1-3, reads SQTIHQWPATLVQPVGSPLSLECTVEGTSNPNLYWYRQAAGRGLQLLFYSVGIGQISSEVPQNLSASRPQDRQFILSSKKLLLSDSGFYLCAWSAGISGNTIYFGEGSWLTVV.

Notes on this clone: The CDR3 goes on 3 residues after the read ends, and that part is filled in from the germline J gene. The chain employs TRBV29-1 and TRBJ1-1; a weak D match, TRBD1 (6 bases). CDR3 size: 14 residues. Trimming shortened V by 7 bases and J by 1 base, and 16 bases separated the two germline ends. Germline CDR1 is SQVTM and CDR2 is ANQGSEA. CDR3: CSAIPGHKNTEAFF. The CDR3 DNA, read in part, is TGCAGCGCTATACCGGGACACAAGAACACTGAA.

Concerning this clone: Read coverage stops 3 residues before the CDR3 terminus; the germline J gene supplies the remainder. This chain joins TRBV2 and TRBJ1-2, with D possibly being TRBD1 (5 bases). The CDR3 sequence is 12 residues long. V was clipped by 6 bases and J by 4 bases, with 9 bases between them. Germline assignment: CDR1 SNHLY and CDR2 FYNNEI. The sequenced part of the CDR3 DNA is TGTGCCAGCAGAAGGGGTACCTATGGC. Protein product: CASRRGTYG. From start to end, the CDR3 is CASRRGTYGYTF.

The sequenced part of the CDR3 DNA is TGTGCCAGCAGTCCCCGTCCACAGGGGACCTACGAG. As protein: CASSPRPQGTYE. The whole CDR3 sequence reads CASSPRPQGTYEQYF. This rearrangement joins TRBV11-2 to TRBJ2-7; TRBD1 matches at 7 bases. The read is 3 residues too short to cover the CDR3 end, so that end is filled in from the germline J gene. V was clipped by 6 bases and J by 2 bases; unmatched bases: 10. CDR3 length: 15 residues. Germline CDR1 SGHAT, CDR2 FQNNGV. The whole variable domain, filled in from reference TRBV11-2 and TRBJ2-7, reads EAGVAQSPRYKIIEKRQSVAFWCNPISGHATLYWYQQILGQGPKLLIQFQNNGVVDDSQLPKDRFSAERLKGVDSTLKIQPAKLEDSAVYLCASSPRPQGTYEQYFGPGTRLTVT.

Points on this clone: The read is 3 residues too short to cover the CDR3 end, so that end is filled in from the germline J gene. The chain has TRBV2 and TRBJ2-5; 8 nucleotides agree with TRBD2. V was clipped by 4 bases and J by 5 bases; unmatched bases: 9. There are 15 residues in the CDR3. Per germline, CDR1 SNHLY and CDR2 FYNNEI. Partial CDR3 DNA: TGTGCCAGCAGTGTAGGAGCGGGAGTAGGGGAGACC. As protein: CASSVGAGVGET. The complete CDR3 sequence is CASSVGAGVGETQYF. Variable domain in full (rest from reference TRBV2 and TRBJ2-5): EPEVTQTPSHQVTQMGQEVILRCVPISNHLYFYWYRQILGQKVEFLVSFYNNEISEKSEIFDDQFSVERPDGSNFTLKIRSTKLEDSAMYFCASSVGAGVGETQYFGPGTRLLVL.

In regard to this clone: The read terminates 3 residues ahead of where the CDR3 ends, so the germline J gene completes it. The V and J genes are TRBV19 and TRBJ1-2; D is possibly TRBD1 (5 bases). The germline V gene has CDR1 LNHDA and CDR2 SQIVND (reference sequence). The CDR3 totals 16 residues. The CDR3 is CASSNPRGEGTDTYTF. The covered CDR3 bases are TGTGCCAGTAGTAACCCCCGGGGGGAGGGCACAGATACC.

As for this clone: The DNA ends 3 residues before the CDR3 does, and the rest of the CDR3 is filled in from the germline J gene. The chain uses TRBV5-1 and TRBJ2-3, with 14 bases fitting TRBD2. Losses at the gene ends were 2 bases for V and 4 bases for J; bases not matched to a gene: 9. The CDR3 spans 18 residues. From germline, CDR1 is SGHRS and CDR2 YFSETQ. The sequenced CDR3 bases are TGCGCCAGCAGCTTACGACTAGCGGGAGGGATGTCCGCAGATACG. Its protein is CASSLRLAGGMSADT. The whole CDR3 reads CASSLRLAGGMSADTQYF.

On this clone itself: The read finishes 3 residues shy of the CDR3 end, and the germline J gene is used to complete it. The rearrangement uses TRBV10-2 and TRBJ2-2; 9 positions match TRBD1. Germline V gene lookup returns CDR1 WSHSY and CDR2 SAAADI. The CDR3 totals 12 residues. The sequenced CDR3 bases are TGCGCCAGCGGACCGGGGACAGGGAAG. Amino acids: CASGPGTGK. The CDR3 in full is CASGPGTGKLFF.

Concerning this clone itself: The CDR3 end is not reached by the read, which stops 3 residues before it; the germline J gene fills it in. The V call is TRBV2, the J call TRBJ1-5; the D gene is possibly TRBD1 (5 bases). Germline V CDR1 and CDR2: SNHLY, FYNNEI. Between the trimmed V and J ends, which lost 4 bases and 6 bases, there was a span of 16 bases. This CDR3 has 15 amino acids. The part of the CDR3 DNA that was read is TGTGCCAGCAGTGTCCAGGGTCAGGGCGTTCAGCCC. It codes for CASSVQGQGVQP. The entire CDR3 protein reads CASSVQGQGVQPQHF.

The CDR3 DNA, read in part, is TGTGCCATCAGTGGCACAGGGGGCTCTGAAAAA. It translates to CAISGTGGSEK. The CDR3 as a whole reads CAISGTGGSEKLFF. This chain joins TRBV10-3 and TRBJ1-4, with 9 positions matching TRBD1. The read ends 3 residues early relative to the CDR3; the germline J gene fills the gap. Germline V gene lookup returns CDR1 ENHRY and CDR2 SYGVKD. The CDR3 is 14 residues long. V shed 4 bases, J shed 7 bases, and the junction held 4 bases outside the gene matches.

To note about this clone: Read coverage stops 3 residues before the CDR3 terminus; the germline J gene supplies the remainder. The gene calls are TRBV30 and TRBJ2-3; TRBD2 matches at 14 bases. After removal of 1 base from V and 5 bases from J, the junction contained 8 bases not matched to a gene. Germline loops: CDR1 GTSNPN, CDR2 SVGIG (reference sequence). CDR3 length: 17 residues. The CDR3 is CAWSDRLAGGLGDTQYF. The DNA read from the CDR3 is TGTGCCTGGAGTGATAGACTAGCGGGAGGGCTGGGAGATACG.

The sequenced CDR3 bases are TGTGCCAGCAGCCAAACTAGCGGGGGAGCGGAGACC. Residues: CASSQTSGGAET. The complete CDR3 reads CASSQTSGGAETQYF. The chain combines TRBV7-2 with TRBJ2-5; TRBD2 aligns across 11 bases. The read gets to within 3 residues of the CDR3 end, and the germline J gene fills in the rest. The CDR3 covers 15 residues. Germline trimming cut 5 bases from V and 5 bases from J; bases unmatched to any gene: 7. Germline V CDR1 and CDR2: SGHTA, FQGNSA. The whole variable domain, filled in from reference TRBV7-2 and TRBJ2-5, reads GAGVSQSPSNKVTEKGKDVELRCDPISGHTALYWYRQSLGQGLEFLIYFQGNSAPDKSGLPSDRFSAERTGGSVSTLTIQRTQQEDSAVYLCASSQTSGGAETQYFGPGTRLLVL.

This CDR3 is CSAILRTRSYEQYF. The part of the CDR3 DNA that was read is TGCAGTGCGATTTTAAGGACTAGGTCCTACGAG. V gene TRBV20-1 combines with J gene TRBJ2-7; 7 nucleotides match TRBD2. The CDR3 end is not reached by the read, which stops 3 residues before it; the germline J gene fills it in. Trimming cost V 6 bases and J 1 base; bases outside gene matches: 9. The CDR3 covers 14 residues. CDR1 is DFQATT and CDR2 is SNEGSKA in the germline V gene (reference sequence).

A remark on this clone: Read data end 3 residues before the CDR3 end; the end is taken from the germline J gene. V gene TRBV19 combines with J gene TRBJ2-3, with 7 bases that match TRBD2. The CDR3 sequence is 16 residues long. Germline CDR1 reads LNHDA; CDR2 reads SQIVND (reference sequence). Trimming cost V 4 bases and J 1 base; bases outside gene matches: 8. This chain's CDR3 is CASSNPRGEGTDTQYF. Incomplete CDR3 DNA: TGTGCCAGTAGTAACCCCCGGGGGGAGGGCACAGATACG.

Of note for this clone: The CDR3 end lies 3 residues beyond the end of the read and is filled in from the germline J gene. This sequence joins TRBV7-9 and TRBJ1-1; D is undetermined. Germline V CDR1 and CDR2: SEHNR, FQNEAQ (reference sequence). The CDR3 is 14 residues long. V lost 7 bases and J 3 bases, leaving 15 bases between the germline ends. The CDR3 sequence is CASTLLSLYTEAFF. The covered CDR3 bases are TGTGCCAGCACCCTGTTGTCTTTGTACACTGAA.

Regarding this clone: The CDR3 end lies 3 residues beyond the end of the read and is filled in from the germline J gene. The V and J genes are TRBV2 and TRBJ1-2; D may be TRBD1 (6 bases). Germline V gene data show CDR1 as SNHLY and CDR2 as FYNNEI. The CDR3 is 13 amino acids. This CDR3 reads CASGWGRDDTYTF. The sequenced CDR3 bases are TGTGCCAGCGGCTGGGGGCGGGATGATACC.

A remark on this clone: The sequence runs out 3 residues before the end of the CDR3; the remainder is reconstructed from the germline J gene. This chain joins TRBV30 and TRBJ1-3; D is undetermined. The V gene's germline CDR1 is GTSNPN and CDR2 SVGIG (reference sequence). This CDR3 is 15 amino acids long. Deletions cut 0 bases from V and 2 bases from J, with 11 bases between. CDR3 in amino acids: CAWSVQNLAGNTIYF. The sequenced CDR3 bases are TGTGCCTGGAGTGTACAGAACCTTGCTGGAAACACC.

A word on this clone: From the germline J gene comes the end of the CDR3, since the read stops 3 residues before it. The chain uses TRBV5-5 and TRBJ1-5, with TRBD1 identical over 9 bases. With V trimmed by 4 bases and J by 4 bases, 3 bases remained unmatched. The germline V gene has CDR1 SGHKS and CDR2 YYEKEE (reference sequence). This CDR3 contains 14 residues. CDR3 amino acids: CASSPDRGNQPQHF. The part of the CDR3 DNA that was read is TGTGCCAGCAGCCCAGACAGGGGGAATCAGCCC.

To note about this clone: Read data end 3 residues before the CDR3 end; the end is taken from the germline J gene. V is TRBV7-9 and J is TRBJ2-7; no definite D call. The germline gives CDR1 SEHNR, CDR2 FQNEAQ (reference sequence). The CDR3 runs 12 residues. Trimming cost V 1 base and J 4 bases, with 5 bases left between them. CDR3 bases read: TGTGCCAGCAGCTTAGGTCAATACGAG. Its translation is CASSLGQYE. The entire CDR3 protein reads CASSLGQYEQYF.

Worth noting for this clone: The CDR3 end lies 3 residues beyond the end of the read and is filled in from the germline J gene. The chain joins TRBV5-1 to TRBJ1-1; D perhaps matches TRBD1 (5 bases). Per the germline V gene, CDR1 is SGHRS and CDR2 is YFSETQ. The CDR3 is made up of 14 amino acids. The V end was cut by 0 bases, the J end by 0 bases, with 6 bases between. The CDR3 region is CASSLDRMNTEAFF. CDR3 DNA, as far as it was read: TGCGCCAGCAGCTTGGACAGGATGAACACTGAA.

In the case of this clone: The sequenced fragment ends 3 residues before the CDR3 boundary, so the rest is inferred from the germline J gene. The V call is TRBV20-1, the J call TRBJ2-3, with TRBD1 as a possible D gene (7 bases). CDR1 DFQATT and CDR2 SNEGSKA come from the germline V gene (reference sequence). This CDR3 is built from 14 residues. Trimming cost V 0 bases and J 5 bases, with 12 bases left between them. The DNA read from the CDR3 is TGCAGTGCTAGAGATACCCAGGGGGGAGATACG. The encoded protein is CSARDTQGGDT. The complete CDR3 protein is CSARDTQGGDTQYF.

Comment on this clone: The read halts 3 residues ahead of the CDR3 end, with the missing end drawn from the germline J gene. The rearrangement joins TRBV20-1 to TRBJ1-2; 9 bases line up with TRBD1. Germline V CDR1 and CDR2: DFQATT, SNEGSKA (reference sequence). This CDR3 has 15 amino acids. The V segment lost 5 bases and the J segment 0 bases; nucleotides outside the gene matches: 7. CDR3 protein: CSASRDRVSNYGYTF. The sequenced CDR3 bases are TGCAGTGCTTCCCGGGACAGGGTTTCTAACTATGGC.

For this clone: Read coverage stops 3 residues before the CDR3 terminus; the germline J gene supplies the remainder. V is TRBV19 and J is TRBJ1-2, with 8 positions matching TRBD1. Germline assignment: CDR1 LNHDA and CDR2 SQIVND (reference sequence). V lost 7 bases and J lost 4; bases outside the gene matches: 8. This CDR3 has 14 amino acids. The CDR3 sequence is CASKRTGSIYGYTF. Incomplete CDR3 DNA: TGTGCCAGTAAGAGGACAGGGTCCATCTATGGC.

On this clone: Other DNA sequences in this specimen translate into the identical CDR3. The sequenced CDR3 bases are TGTGCCAGCAGCTTAGTTGCTAGCTCTGGAAACACC. Translation: CASSLVASSGNT. The complete CDR3 sequence is CASSLVASSGNTIYF. The chain has TRBV7-8 and TRBJ1-3; D not resolved. With the read ending 3 residues before the CDR3 end, the germline J gene is used to fill in that end. This CDR3 comprises 15 residues. Germline V lookup: CDR1 SGHVS, CDR2 FQNEAQ. Trimming took 1 base from V and 0 from J, leaving 7 bases between them.

For this clone: The read terminates 3 residues before the CDR3 end, so the remaining end is supplied by the germline J gene. The chain has TRBV28 and TRBJ1-2; the D gene is possibly TRBD1 (6 bases). Germline loops: CDR1 MDHEN, CDR2 SYDVKM. The CDR3 extends over 14 amino acids. V was shortened by 3 bases and J by 7 bases, with 15 bases between the two germline ends. The CDR3 here is CASSFTQGTGGYTF. The CDR3 DNA, read in part, is TGTGCCAGCAGTTTCACGCAGGGGACGGGTGGC.

Worth noting for this clone: Coverage ceases 3 residues before the CDR3 finishes, and the germline J gene fills in the end. The chain employs TRBV27 and TRBJ1-2, with D possibly being TRBD1 (6 bases). Between the trimmed V and J ends, which lost 1 base and 7 bases, there was a span of 16 bases. Germline V gene sequence: CDR1 MNHEY, CDR2 SMNVEV (reference sequence). The CDR3 consists of 15 residues. Here the CDR3 reads CASSLWPPEGVGYTF. The CDR3 DNA, read in part, is TGTGCCAGCAGTTTATGGCCTCCGGAGGGGGTTGGC.